The TCR beta chain described here comes from a study of T cells after yellow fever vaccination. This clonotype has more than one count but fewer than ten. Antigen specificity is unknown. Study-wide results and limits: The appearance of a small share of clonotypes in both CD4 and CD8 compartments was observed.

Each CDR3 protein gets one entry after TCRdb re-called the 5' RACE reads with MiXCR. The table shows some 500,000 distinct CDR3 sequences, with approximately 13% occurring only once. The V gene's germline CDR1 is MNHEY and CDR2 SVGEGT. There are 13 residues in the CDR3. V was trimmed by 7 bases and J by 7 bases, leaving 13 bases between them. V gene TRBV6-2 or TRBV6-3 combines with J gene TRBJ2-2; D remains unclear. The source material was PBMCs, sampled on the day of the yellow fever booster vaccination. The sequence was collected from a man younger than 40 who received the YFV17D yellow fever vaccine. CDR3 in DNA: TGTGCCAGCAAACTCCTGCCGGTCGGGGAGCTGTTTTTT. Its translation: CASKLLPVGELFF.